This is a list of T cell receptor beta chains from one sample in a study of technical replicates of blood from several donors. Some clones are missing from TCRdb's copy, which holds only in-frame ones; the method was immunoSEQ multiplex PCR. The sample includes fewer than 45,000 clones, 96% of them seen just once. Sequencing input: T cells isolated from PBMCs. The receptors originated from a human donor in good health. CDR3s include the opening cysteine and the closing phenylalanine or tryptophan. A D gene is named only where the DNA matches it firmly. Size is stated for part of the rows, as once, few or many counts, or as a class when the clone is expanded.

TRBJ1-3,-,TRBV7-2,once,CASSLVRDTIYF,TGTGCCAGCAGCTTAGTACGGGACACCATATATTTT
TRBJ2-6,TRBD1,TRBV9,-,CASSVGTGLSSGANVLTF,TGTGCCAGCAGCGTGGGGACAGGGCTGAGCTCTGGGGCCAACGTCCTGACTTTC
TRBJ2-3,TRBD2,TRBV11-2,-,CASSLPGGADTQYF,TGTGCCAGCAGCTTACCGGGAGGGGCAGATACGCAGTATTTT
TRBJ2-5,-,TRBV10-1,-,CASSESNGGEETQYF,TGCGCCAGCAGTGAGTCGAATGGCGGAGAAGAGACCCAGTACTTC
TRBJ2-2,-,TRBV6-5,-,CASSYRRVTGELFF,TGTGCCAGCAGTTACCGTCGGGTCACCGGGGAGCTGTTTTTT
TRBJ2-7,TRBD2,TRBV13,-,CASSLAGGNEQYF,TGTGCCAGCAGCTTAGCGGGAGGAAACGAGCAGTACTTC
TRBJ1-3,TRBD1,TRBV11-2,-,CASSYHQGANTIYF,TGTGCCAGCAGCTACCATCAGGGGGCAAACACCATATATTTT
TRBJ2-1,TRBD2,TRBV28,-,CASSLALAGVSEQFF,TGTGCCAGCAGTTTAGCCCTAGCGGGAGTAAGTGAGCAGTTCTTC
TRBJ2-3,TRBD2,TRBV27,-,CASSLSAGVKDTQYF,TGTGCCAGCAGTTTATCGGCGGGGGTAAAGGATACGCAGTATTTT
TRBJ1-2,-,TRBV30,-,CAWSDRVANYGYTF,TGTGCCTGGAGTGACAGGGTAGCTAACTATGGCTACACCTTC
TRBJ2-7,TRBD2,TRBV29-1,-,CSFWVGTGGTYEQYF,TGCAGCTTTTGGGTCGGGACGGGAGGTACCTACGAGCAGTACTTC
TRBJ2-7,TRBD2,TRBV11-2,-,CASSLTSGSYEQYF,TGTGCCAGCAGCTTAACTAGCGGGTCCTACGAGCAGTACTTC
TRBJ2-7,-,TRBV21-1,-,CAIFRDINKRTYEQYF,TGTGCCATCTTCCGGGACATCAATAAGAGGACCTACGAGCAGTACTTC
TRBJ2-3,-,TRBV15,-,CATSRDLSTDTQYF,TGTGCCACCAGCAGAGATCTCAGCACAGATACGCAGTATTTT
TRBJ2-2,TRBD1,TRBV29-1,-,CSVRAGGVTGELFF,TGCAGCGTTCGGGCAGGGGGCGTCACCGGGGAGCTGTTTTTT
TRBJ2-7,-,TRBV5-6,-,CASSLDRAYEQYF,TGTGCCAGCAGCTTGGACAGGGCCTACGAGCAGTACTTC
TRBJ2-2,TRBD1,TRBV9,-,CASSPTGVDGELFF,TGTGCCAGCAGCCCTACAGGGGTGGACGGGGAGCTGTTTTTT
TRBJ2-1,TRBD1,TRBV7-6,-,CASSRAQGAYNEQFF,TGTGCCAGCAGCCGGGCTCAGGGGGCGTACAATGAGCAGTTCTTC
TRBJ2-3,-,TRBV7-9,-,CASSFRSPNTDTQYF,TGTGCCAGCAGCTTTAGGAGTCCAAACACAGATACGCAGTATTTT
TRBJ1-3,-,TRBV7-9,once,CASSFNRVSGNTIYF,TGTGCCAGCAGCTTCAACAGGGTCTCTGGAAACACCATATATTTT
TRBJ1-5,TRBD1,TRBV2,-,CASRQGGNQPQHF,TGTGCCAGCAGACAGGGGGGGAATCAGCCCCAGCATTTT
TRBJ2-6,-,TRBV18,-,CASSPLPDSLRGANVLTF,TGTGCCAGCTCCCCCCTCCCCGACAGTCTTCGTGGGGCCAACGTCCTGACTTTC
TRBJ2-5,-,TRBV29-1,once,CSIDWGRETQYF,TGCAGCATCGATTGGGGGCGGGAGACCCAGTACTTC
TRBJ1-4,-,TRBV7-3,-,CASSYTGVNNEKLFF,TGTGCCAGCAGCTACACGGGGGTAAATAATGAAAAACTGTTTTTT
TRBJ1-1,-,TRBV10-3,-,CAISVQGPTEAFF,TGTGCCATCAGTGTGCAGGGCCCCACTGAAGCTTTCTTT
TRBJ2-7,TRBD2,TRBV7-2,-,CASSPGLAGSYEQYF,TGTGCCAGCAGCCCTGGACTAGCGGGAAGCTACGAGCAGTACTTC
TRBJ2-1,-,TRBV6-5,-,CASSYTGNEQFF,TGTGCCAGCAGTTACACGGGCAATGAGCAGTTCTTC
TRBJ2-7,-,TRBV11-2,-,CASSLASNWFYEQYF,TGTGCCAGCAGCTTAGCTAGTAACTGGTTCTACGAGCAGTACTTC
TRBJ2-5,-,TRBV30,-,CAWSTGSGETQYF,TGTGCCTGGAGCACAGGATCCGGAGAGACCCAGTACTTC